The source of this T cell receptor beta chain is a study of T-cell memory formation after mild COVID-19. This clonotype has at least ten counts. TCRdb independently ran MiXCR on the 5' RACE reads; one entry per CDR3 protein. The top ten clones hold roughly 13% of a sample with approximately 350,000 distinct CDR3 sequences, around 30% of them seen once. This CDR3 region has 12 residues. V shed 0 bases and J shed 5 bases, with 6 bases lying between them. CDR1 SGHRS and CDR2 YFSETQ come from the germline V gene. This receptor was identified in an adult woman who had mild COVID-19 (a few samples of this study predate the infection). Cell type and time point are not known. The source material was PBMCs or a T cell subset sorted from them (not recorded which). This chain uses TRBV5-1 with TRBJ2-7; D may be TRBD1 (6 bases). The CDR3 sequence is CASSLAGDEQYF. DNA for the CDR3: TGCGCCAGCAGCTTGGCAGGGGACGAGCAGTACTTC.